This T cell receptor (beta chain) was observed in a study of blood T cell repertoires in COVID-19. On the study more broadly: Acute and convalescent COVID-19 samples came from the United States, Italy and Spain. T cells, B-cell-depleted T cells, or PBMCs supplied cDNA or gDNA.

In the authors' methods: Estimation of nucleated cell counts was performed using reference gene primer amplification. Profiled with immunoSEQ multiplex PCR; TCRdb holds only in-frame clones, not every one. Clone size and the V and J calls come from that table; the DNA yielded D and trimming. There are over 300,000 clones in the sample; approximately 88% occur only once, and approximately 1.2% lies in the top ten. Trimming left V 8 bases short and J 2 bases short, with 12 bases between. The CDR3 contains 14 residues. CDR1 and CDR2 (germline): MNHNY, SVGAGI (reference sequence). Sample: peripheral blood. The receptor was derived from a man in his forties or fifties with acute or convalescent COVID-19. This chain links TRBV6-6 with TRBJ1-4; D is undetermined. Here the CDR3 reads CASRPTGTNEKLFF. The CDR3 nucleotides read TGTGCCAGCCGCCCGACGGGTACTAATGAAAAACTGTTTTTT.